The 5 T cell receptor beta chains below were found in one sample sequenced in a study of T-cell memory formation after mild COVID-19 (dated by TCRdb to the early 2020s). Libraries were made using 5' RACE. Sequencing used an Illumina NovaSeq 6000. Using fastp trimming at Q25 and MiXCR clonotype assembly, TCRdb reanalyzed the public sequencing data and kept in-frame beta chains. Rows merge per CDR3 protein into single entries with the most common DNA and genes. The sample table holds approximately 430,000 distinct CDR3 sequences, of which roughly a quarter were seen once. The ten largest clones represent about an eighth of the sample. The sample consisted of PBMCs or a T cell subset sorted from them (not recorded which). Receptors were obtained from an adult woman who had mild COVID-19 (a few samples of this study predate the infection). The sample titles of this study are shuffled in the database, so cell type and time point are left out; the donor was told from shared clones.

Only a few counts were recorded for this clonotype. This chain connects TRBV20-1 to TRBJ1-4, with D possibly TRBD1 on 6 matching bases. Germline-derived CDR1 and CDR2 are DFQATT and SNEGSKA (reference sequence). CDR3 length: 14 residues. V lost 0 bases and J lost 11, with 16 bases in between. The CDR3 DNA is TGCAGTGCTAGAGATCCGACGAAAGGGGGGAAACTGTTTTTT. It specifies CSARDPTKGGKLFF.

The chain employs TRBV29-1 and TRBJ2-3, with no clear D. The CDR3 has 15 residues. Trimming removed 5 bases from V and 0 bases from J, with 15 bases in between. Germline loops: CDR1 SQVTM, CDR2 ANQGSEA. CDR3 sequence: CSVQRSVTSTDTQYF. Written as DNA, the CDR3 is TGCAGCGTTCAGAGAAGCGTTACTAGCACAGATACGCAGTATTTT.

V is TRBV29-1 and J is TRBJ2-6; TRBD1 might be the D (6 bases). CDR3 length: 17 amino acids. V was cut by 4 bases and J by 0 bases, with 16 bases left in between. Germline lookup yields CDR1 SQVTM and CDR2 ANQGSEA. In DNA, the CDR3 is TGCAGCGTTGGTAAAGGGACAAAGCTCTCTGGGGCCAACGTCCTGACTTTC. Protein product: CSVGKGTKLSGANVLTF.

This sequence joins TRBV5-1 and TRBJ2-1, with 9 bases matching TRBD1. V gave up 5 bases and J gave up 8 bases; unmatched junction bases: 11. Per the germline V gene, CDR1 is SGHRS and CDR2 is YFSETQ. CDR3 size: 15 residues. The CDR3 DNA is TGCGCCAGCAGGCCAGACAGGGGGTATACCTATGAGCAGTTCTTC. It specifies CASRPDRGYTYEQFF.

The chain carries TRBV5-1 and TRBJ2-1, with TRBD1 identical over 8 bases. With 0 bases clipped from V and 10 bases from J, the junction kept 9 bases outside the gene matches. Per germline, CDR1 SGHRS and CDR2 YFSETQ. This CDR3 contains 15 residues. The CDR3 coding sequence is TGCGCCAGCAGCTTGGAGGACAGGGCAAGGGGGGAGCAGTTCTTC. Translation gives CASSLEDRARGEQFF. Based on the CDR3 plus reference TRBV5-1 and TRBJ2-1, the full variable domain is KAGVTQTPRYLIKTRGQQVTLSCSPISGHRSVSWYQQTPGQGLQFLFEYFSETQRNKGNFPGRFSGRQFSNSRSEMNVSTLELGDSALYLCASSLEDRARGEQFFGPGTRLTVL.